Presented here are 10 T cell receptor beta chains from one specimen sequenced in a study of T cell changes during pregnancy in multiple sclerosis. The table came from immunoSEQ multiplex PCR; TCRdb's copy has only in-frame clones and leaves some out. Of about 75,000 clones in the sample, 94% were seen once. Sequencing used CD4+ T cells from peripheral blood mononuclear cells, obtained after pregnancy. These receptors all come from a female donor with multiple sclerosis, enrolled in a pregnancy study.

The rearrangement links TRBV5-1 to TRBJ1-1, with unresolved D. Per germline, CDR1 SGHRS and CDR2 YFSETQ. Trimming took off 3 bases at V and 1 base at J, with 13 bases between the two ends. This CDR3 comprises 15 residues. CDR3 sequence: CASSYNPGKNTEAFF. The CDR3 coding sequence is TGCGCCAGCAGCTACAACCCAGGCAAGAACACTGAAGCTTTCTTT.

This chain's CDR3 is CASTFSGTIANYGYTF. CDR3 bases: TGTGCCAGCACGTTTTCAGGAACAATAGCTAACTATGGCTACACCTTC. The J gene is TRBJ1-2, the V gene TRBV2; D is unresolved. The germline V gene has CDR1 SNHLY and CDR2 FYNNEI. With 7 bases removed from V and 0 bases from J, the gap between germline ends came to 18 bases. CDR3 length: 16 amino acids.

The CDR3 region is CAWSYREWDEQFF. DNA of the CDR3: TGTGCCTGGAGCTACCGGGAGTGGGATGAGCAGTTCTTC. This sequence joins TRBV30 and TRBJ2-1, with D perhaps matching TRBD2 (6 bases). Trimming shortened V by 3 bases and J by 8 bases, and 14 bases separated the two germline ends. This CDR3 is built from 13 residues. Germline V gene sequence: CDR1 GTSNPN, CDR2 SVGIG (reference sequence).

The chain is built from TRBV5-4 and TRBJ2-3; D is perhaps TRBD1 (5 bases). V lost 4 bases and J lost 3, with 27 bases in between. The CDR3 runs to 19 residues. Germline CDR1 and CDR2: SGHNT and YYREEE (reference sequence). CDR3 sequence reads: CASSGALGTSWLITDTQYF. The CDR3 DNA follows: TGTGCCAGCAGCGGGGCTCTAGGTACATCCTGGCTCATAACAGATACGCAGTATTTT. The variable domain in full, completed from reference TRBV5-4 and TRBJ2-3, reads ETGVTQSPTHLIKTRGQQVTLRCSSQSGHNTVSWYQQALGQGPQFIFQYYREEENGRGNFPPRFSGLQFPNYSSELNVNALELDDSALYLCASSGALGTSWLITDTQYFGPGTRLTVL.

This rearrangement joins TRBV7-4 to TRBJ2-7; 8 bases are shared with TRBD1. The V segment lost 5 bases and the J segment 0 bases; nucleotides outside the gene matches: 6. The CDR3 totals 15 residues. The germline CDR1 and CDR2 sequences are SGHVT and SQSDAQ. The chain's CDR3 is CASSEYRGDSYEQYF. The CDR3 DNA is TGTGCCAGCAGCGAATACAGGGGGGACTCCTACGAGCAGTACTTC.

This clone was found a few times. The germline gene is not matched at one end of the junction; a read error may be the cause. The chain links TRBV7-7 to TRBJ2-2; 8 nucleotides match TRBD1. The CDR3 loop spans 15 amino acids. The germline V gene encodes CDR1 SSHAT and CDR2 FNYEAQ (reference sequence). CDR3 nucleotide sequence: TGTGCTAGCAGCTTGGACAGGGCGGGGACCGGGGAGCTGTTTTTT. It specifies CASSLDRAGTGELFF.

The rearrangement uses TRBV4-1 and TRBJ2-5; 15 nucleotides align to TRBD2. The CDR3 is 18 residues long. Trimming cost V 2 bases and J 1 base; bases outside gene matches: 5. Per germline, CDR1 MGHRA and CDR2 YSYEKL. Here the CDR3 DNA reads TGCGCCAGCAGCCAACAAGCGGGACTAGCGGGAGGCCAAGAGACCCAGTACTTC. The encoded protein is CASSQQAGLAGGQETQYF.

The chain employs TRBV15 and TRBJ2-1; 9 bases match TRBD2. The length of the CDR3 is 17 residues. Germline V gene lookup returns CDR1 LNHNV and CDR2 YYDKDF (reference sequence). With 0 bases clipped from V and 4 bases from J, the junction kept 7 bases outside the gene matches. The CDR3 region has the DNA TGTGCCACCAGCAGAGATCTGGGGACTAGCTTATACAATGAGCAGTTCTTC. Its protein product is CATSRDLGTSLYNEQFF.

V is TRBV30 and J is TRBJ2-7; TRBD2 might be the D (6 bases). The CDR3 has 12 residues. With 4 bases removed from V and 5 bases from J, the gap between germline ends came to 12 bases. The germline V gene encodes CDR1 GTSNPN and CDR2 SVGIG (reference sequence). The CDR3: CAWNGGFDEQYF. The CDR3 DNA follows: TGTGCCTGGAATGGAGGGTTCGACGAGCAGTACTTC.

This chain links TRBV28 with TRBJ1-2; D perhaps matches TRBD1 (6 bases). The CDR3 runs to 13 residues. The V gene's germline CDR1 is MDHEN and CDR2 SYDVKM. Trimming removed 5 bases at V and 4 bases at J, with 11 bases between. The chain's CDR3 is CASSPQGSYGYTF. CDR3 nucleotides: TGTGCCAGCAGTCCACAGGGTAGCTATGGCTACACCTTC.